The TCR beta chain under discussion was sequenced for a study of glioma-infiltrating T cells (TCRdb year 2016). In terms of the full investigation: TCR alpha- and beta-chain repertoires were sequenced from glioma tissue, non-neoplastic brain tissue and matched peripheral blood mononuclear cells. The paired cohort comprised three low-grade glioma patients, 8 or 9 primary glioblastoma patients and three non-glioma patients contributing non-neoplastic brain tissue. To measure how far tissue and blood T-cell populations diverged, each tissue-infiltrating repertoire was compared against the peripheral blood repertoire of the same patient. Broad study findings and their caveats: Only a very small number of CDR3 sequences turned up in both tissue and blood, a result put down to high CDR3 diversity combined with limited sampling. The group comparisons were based on small numbers of patients: three non-neoplastic, three low-grade glioma and several glioblastoma patients. VJ-independent divergence between tissue and blood was below expectation in non-neoplastic patients but above expectation in all gliomas, especially low-grade gliomas.

This clonotype was observed a handful of times. No cognate antigen has been identified for it. The input lacks base qualities; no much larger clone sits a single base away. The CDR3, cysteine through phenylalanine, is 15 amino acids long. Just CDR3 DNA is preserved here, 45 bases in frame from base 1. V loses 2 bases, J loses 8 bases, and the germline ends lie 17 bases apart. Sequences SGHNT (CDR1) and YYREEE (CDR2) are obtained from the germline V gene (reference sequence). TCR alpha and beta CDR3 regions were amplified with the iRepertoire nested amplicon-rescue multiplex PCR (arm-PCR) platform from RNA. The input for one-step reverse transcription and amplification was about 95-400 ng of tissue mRNA or PBMC total RNA. Following bead purification, Illumina adapters were added by a secondary multiplex PCR, and libraries between 200 and 400 bp were gel-purified. Demultiplexing relied on internal 6-nucleotide barcodes carried by the libraries. The libraries were sequenced on an Illumina MiSeq using 2x220 or 2x250 nucleotide paired-end reads. The study's processing was this. Paired reads were merged using FLASH 1.2.11 and aligned with BWA-MEM to the GRCh37 human genome, and TRA and TRB reads were then extracted. For V and J assignment, an IMGT-derived reference of cassette sequences and CDR3 motifs that included pseudogenes was used. Reads were translated in three frames, and productive CDR3s were defined as those with a C...FGXG motif and no stop codons. Clonotypes were defined as unique combinations of V-J cassette pair and CDR3 amino acid sequence. Filtering of reads was based on Hamming distance, with the threshold set by the sequence error rate of each sample in mapped regions. TCRdb took the public reads, trimmed them with fastp at Q25, ran MiXCR for clone calling and kept in-frame beta chains. Rows matching on CDR3 protein sequence are summarized as one entry with the most common DNA and genes. These V and J calls originate from TCRdb's pipeline instead of the authors' own analysis. The sample table shows under 200,000 distinct CDR3 sequences, and around 40% are seen once. The ten largest clones add up to 5% to 5.5% of the sample.

The chain joins TRBV5-4 to TRBJ2-1; TRBD2 could be the D gene, as 6 bases match. The sequenced sample was glioma tissue, nonneoplastic brain tissue, or PBMCs (not recorded which). This receptor was taken from a human donor with low-grade glioma or glioblastoma, undergoing nonglioma brain surgery, or in good health (not recorded which). The CDR3 in this case is CASSFRPRGSDEQFF. The DNA is as follows: TGTGCCAGCAGCTTCCGTCCCCGGGGGTCGGATGAGCAGTTCTTC. Full variable domain (CDR3 extended with the reference TRBV5-4 and TRBJ2-1 proteins): ETGVTQSPTHLIKTRGQQVTLRCSSQSGHNTVSWYQQALGQGPQFIFQYYREEENGRGNFPPRFSGLQFPNYSSELNVNALELDDSALYLCASSFRPRGSDEQFFGPGTRLTVL.